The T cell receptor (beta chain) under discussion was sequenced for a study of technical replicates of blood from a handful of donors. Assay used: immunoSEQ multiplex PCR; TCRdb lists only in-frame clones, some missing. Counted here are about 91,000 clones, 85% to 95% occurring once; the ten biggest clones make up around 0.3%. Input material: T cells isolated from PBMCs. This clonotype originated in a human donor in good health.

CDR3 region: CALDRGRRNSPLHF. Written as DNA, the CDR3 is TGTGCCTTAGACAGGGGGCGCAGGAATTCACCCCTCCACTTT. This sequence joins TRBV30 and TRBJ1-6, with 10 nucleotides matching TRBD1. The CDR3 is 14 residues long. Germline-derived CDR1 and CDR2 are GTSNPN and SVGIG (reference sequence). V shed 7 bases, J shed 7 bases, and the junction held 7 bases outside the gene matches. The full variable domain, completed using reference TRBV30 and TRBJ1-6, is SQTIHQWPATLVQPVGSPLSLECTVEGTSNPNLYWYRQAAGRGLQLLFYSVGIGQISSEVPQNLSASRPQDRQFILSSKKLLLSDSGFYLCALDRGRRNSPLHFGNGTRLTVT.